This T cell receptor (beta chain) was observed in a study of preoperative IRX-2 immunotherapy in early breast cancer. TCRdb's table, derived via immunoSEQ multiplex PCR, lists solely in-frame clones and lacks some. This table holds fewer than 30,000 clones, around 90% found once. Documented treatment: preoperative locoregional IRX-2 cytokine immunotherapy. Patients received preoperative, locoregional IRX-2 cytokine immunotherapy in a phase Ib study. The length of the CDR3 is 13 residues. The V gene lost 5 bases and the J gene lost 3 bases, with 11 bases spanning the gap. Germline V gene data show CDR1 as LNHDA and CDR2 as SQIVND (reference sequence).

The gene calls are TRBV19 and TRBJ2-7; D may be TRBD1 (6 bases). This receptor was identified in a human donor with breast cancer. This specimen was taken from a patient treated with IRX-2 immunotherapy. The DNA of the CDR3 is TGTGCCAGTAGTGGGGACAAATTCTACGAGCAGTACTTC. Amino acids: CASSGDKFYEQYF.